A single sample is the source of the 19 T cell receptor beta chains below, sequenced in a study of blood T cell repertoires in COVID-19. Generated by immunoSEQ multiplex PCR, the TCRdb table keeps only in-frame clones and is missing some. The table has about 160,000 clones, approximately 91% seen once. Source material: peripheral blood. Every receptor here comes from a man aged 18 to 35 with acute or convalescent COVID-19.

This sequence joins TRBV19 and TRBJ1-1; no clear D. The ends were cut back, 6 bases at V and 4 bases at J, with 12 bases in the middle. CDR3 length: 13 amino acids. The germline gives CDR1 LNHDA, CDR2 SQIVND (reference sequence). This CDR3 is CASRRTALTEAFF. CDR3 in DNA: TGTGCCAGTAGGCGAACCGCGCTCACTGAAGCTTTCTTT.

This chain uses TRBV6-5 with TRBJ1-2, with D possibly being TRBD1 (5 bases). Germline-derived CDR1 and CDR2 are MNHEY and SVGAGI. The CDR3 totals 12 residues. The V end was cut by 6 bases, the J end by 5 bases, with 10 bases between. The chain's CDR3 is CASSWGDYGYTF. In DNA form, the CDR3 reads TGTGCCAGCAGCTGGGGGGATTATGGCTACACCTTC.

This clone was recorded only once. The chain links TRBV20-1 to TRBJ2-1; TRBD2 might be the D (6 bases). Germline loops: CDR1 DFQATT, CDR2 SNEGSKA (reference sequence). This CDR3 has 14 residues. The V end lost 3 bases, the J end lost 5 bases, and 14 bases lay between the germline ends. The CDR3 loop reads CSASKEGRDNEQFF. CDR3 bases: TGCAGTGCTAGTAAGGAGGGCCGGGACAATGAGCAGTTCTTC.

This clone was found a few times. The chain uses TRBV4-2 and TRBJ2-1; D is undetermined. The CDR3 runs 11 residues. Trimming removed 1 base at V and 8 bases at J, with 3 bases between. Germline values: CDR1 LGHNA, CDR2 YNFKEQ. In nucleotides, the CDR3 is TGTGCCAGCAGCCAAGCCGATGAGCAGTTCTTC. Encoded protein: CASSQADEQFF.

The J gene is TRBJ2-1, the V gene TRBV5-1; 7 bases are a match to TRBD1. This CDR3 has 14 amino acids. The trim removed 3 bases at V and 6 bases at J, leaving 6 bases unmatched. The germline gives CDR1 SGHRS, CDR2 YFSETQ. Here the CDR3 reads CASSSDRAFNEQFF. CDR3 bases: TGCGCCAGCAGCTCCGACAGGGCTTTCAATGAGCAGTTCTTC. Based on the CDR3 plus reference TRBV5-1 and TRBJ2-1, the full variable domain is KAGVTQTPRYLIKTRGQQVTLSCSPISGHRSVSWYQQTPGQGLQFLFEYFSETQRNKGNFPGRFSGRQFSNSRSEMNVSTLELGDSALYLCASSSDRAFNEQFFGPGTRLTVL.

The V call is TRBV7-8, the J call TRBJ2-2; 11 nucleotides match TRBD2. Trimming removed 5 bases from V and 1 base from J; junction bases left unmatched: 6. In germline, CDR1 is SGHVS, CDR2 FQNEAQ. This CDR3 is 17 amino acids long. CDR3 in DNA: TGTGCCAGCAGCCCAGTAGCGGGAGGGCTGAACACCGGGGAGCTGTTTTTT. It codes for CASSPVAGGLNTGELFF.

The chain recombines TRBV5-6 with TRBJ1-5; 8 bases map to TRBD1. The CDR3 is made up of 16 amino acids. The ends lost 5 bases at V and 0 bases at J; junction bases unmatched: 7. Germline CDR1 SGHDT, CDR2 YYEEEE. The CDR3: CASRKTGVYSNQPQHF. DNA of the CDR3: TGTGCCAGCAGGAAGACAGGGGTGTATAGCAATCAGCCCCAGCATTTT.

The rearrangement uses TRBV28 and TRBJ2-1; D is possibly TRBD1 (5 bases). The CDR3 runs to 15 residues. From germline, CDR1 is MDHEN and CDR2 SYDVKM. V lost 6 bases and J 3 bases, leaving 15 bases between the germline ends. The CDR3 loop is CASSLLRTYYNEQFF. The CDR3 nucleotides are TGTGCCAGCAGCTTGCTCCGGACATACTACAATGAGCAGTTCTTC.

V is TRBV4-1 and J is TRBJ2-7, with a weak D call TRBD2 (5 bases). Trimming took 1 base from V and 0 from J, leaving 13 bases between them. This CDR3 is built from 16 residues. Germline CDR1 is MGHRA and CDR2 is YSYEKL. In nucleotides, the CDR3 is TGCGCCAGCAGCCAAGTTGGGAGCAACCCCTCCTACGAGCAGTACTTC. The encoded protein is CASSQVGSNPSYEQYF.

The chain recombines TRBV6-1 with TRBJ2-2, with D maybe TRBD2 (6 bases). Trimming pared 0 bases from V and 6 bases from J, leaving 8 bases between. Germline loops: CDR1 MNHNS, CDR2 SASEGT. The CDR3 contains 14 residues. The CDR3 DNA is TGTGCCAGCAGTGAAGCGCCGGGAGCCGGGGAGCTGTTTTTT. Protein sequence: CASSEAPGAGELFF.

The rearrangement links TRBV11-2 to TRBJ1-5; D is possibly TRBD1 (6 bases). V dropped 1 base and J dropped 10 bases, with 11 bases sitting between them. Germline V gene data show CDR1 as SGHAT and CDR2 as FQNNGV. The CDR3 covers 13 residues. In nucleotides, the CDR3 is TGTGCCAGCAGCTTAGTTCAGGGGTTTCCCCAGCATTTT. Residues: CASSLVQGFPQHF.

The chain is built from TRBV6-1 and TRBJ2-7; tentative D call: TRBD2 (5 bases). This CDR3 comprises 16 residues. From germline, CDR1 is MNHNS and CDR2 SASEGT. The V and J ends lost 2 bases and 2 bases respectively, with 16 bases between them. Here the CDR3 DNA reads TGTGCCAGCAGTGAAAACGGCGCGGGTCTCACCTACGAGCAGTACTTC. This gives the protein CASSENGAGLTYEQYF.

The rearrangement uses TRBV29-1 and TRBJ1-2; the D gene is possibly TRBD1 (6 bases). Germline V gene sequence: CDR1 SQVTM, CDR2 ANQGSEA. The V gene lost 6 bases and the J gene lost 5 bases, with 16 bases spanning the gap. This CDR3 is 13 amino acids long. The CDR3 nucleotides read TGCAGCGTCCTCCTGACAGGAGAGTATGGCTACACCTTC. It translates to CSVLLTGEYGYTF.

This rearrangement joins TRBV6-4 to TRBJ2-3; 7 bases are shared with TRBD1. Germline assignment: CDR1 MRHNA and CDR2 SNTAGT. The CDR3 sequence is 14 residues long. After removal of 5 bases from V and 6 bases from J, the junction contained 8 bases not matched to a gene. CDR3: CASSQTGVSDTQYF. DNA of the CDR3: TGTGCCAGCAGTCAAACAGGGGTATCGGATACGCAGTATTTT.

This sequence joins TRBV19 and TRBJ2-1; 10 bases fit TRBD2. Germline values: CDR1 LNHDA, CDR2 SQIVND (reference sequence). This CDR3 has 14 residues. After removal of 10 bases from V and 4 bases from J, the junction contained 7 bases not matched to a gene. This CDR3 reads CATSGTSVYNEQFF. In DNA form, the CDR3 reads TGTGCCACATCCGGGACTAGCGTATACAATGAGCAGTTCTTC.

This clone was observed a handful of times. The chain employs TRBV18 and TRBJ1-3, with D uncertain. Trimming removed 3 bases at V and 0 bases at J, with 9 bases between. Germline V gene data show CDR1 as KGHSH and CDR2 as LQKENI. CDR3 size: 15 residues. The CDR3, as DNA: TGTGCCAGCTCACCGGTAGGGAGCTCTGGAAACACCATATATTTT. Amino acid sequence: CASSPVGSSGNTIYF.

The J gene is TRBJ2-3, the V gene TRBV29-1; 15 bases line up with TRBD2. This CDR3 contains 15 residues. Looked up from germline, CDR1 is SQVTM and CDR2 is ANQGSEA. V shed 6 bases, J shed 4 bases, and the junction held 5 bases outside the gene matches. This CDR3 is CSVPGLAGGSDTQYF. The CDR3 DNA follows: TGCAGCGTCCCTGGACTAGCGGGGGGGTCAGATACGCAGTATTTT.

This chain uses TRBV18 with TRBJ2-1; TRBD2 matches 14 bases. CDR3 length equals 19 residues. V gave up 4 bases and J gave up 4 bases; unmatched junction bases: 12. Germline V gives CDR1 KGHSH, CDR2 LQKENI. The CDR3 reads CASSQMTSGRGRTYNEQFF. CDR3 bases: TGTGCCAGCTCACAGATGACTAGCGGGAGGGGGCGGACGTACAATGAGCAGTTCTTC.

This chain links TRBV28 with TRBJ1-1; D is perhaps TRBD1 (5 bases). Per germline, CDR1 MDHEN and CDR2 SYDVKM. Trimming shortened V by 6 bases and J by 0 bases, and 14 bases separated the two germline ends. The CDR3 totals 15 residues. The CDR3 DNA reads as TGTGCCAGCAGCCCCGGAGGGGCCTTGAACACTGAAGCTTTCTTT. This gives the protein CASSPGGALNTEAFF.